A single sample is the source of the 4 T cell receptor beta chains below, sequenced in a study of PD-1 blockade in classical Hodgkin lymphoma. Every patient was affected by relapse after autologous stem cell transplantation, while exposure to brentuximab vedotin was not uniform. Clones were read by immunoSEQ multiplex PCR, and TCRdb kept only the in-frame ones, dropping some. Found here are fewer than 110,000 clones, about 89% of them singletons; the top ten hold more than 6.5%. Source: peripheral blood mononuclear cells (PBMCs), taken before the second cycle of nivolumab. The receptors shown here come from a human donor with classical Hodgkin lymphoma.

The chain is built from TRBV19 and TRBJ2-2; D is unclear. CDR1 is LNHDA, CDR2 SQIVND, per germline (reference sequence). CDR3 length: 13 amino acids. Trimming took 8 bases from V and 4 from J, leaving 11 bases between them. CDR3 protein: CASVDRRTGELFF. The CDR3 nucleotides are TGTGCCAGTGTGGACCGGCGCACCGGGGAGCTGTTTTTT.

The chain uses TRBV9 and TRBJ2-7, with 11 bases lining up with TRBD1. This CDR3 region has 14 residues. V gave up 3 bases and J gave up 3 bases; unmatched junction bases: 2. The germline gives CDR1 SGDLS, CDR2 YYNGEE. The CDR3: CASSAGTGGYEQYF. CDR3 sequence (DNA): TGTGCCAGCAGCGCCGGGACAGGGGGCTACGAGCAGTACTTC.

The rearrangement uses TRBV11-2 and TRBJ2-7; TRBD2 might be the D (6 bases). The germline V gene encodes CDR1 SGHAT and CDR2 FQNNGV. This CDR3 has 15 amino acids. V lost 1 base and J 5 bases, leaving 15 bases between the germline ends. In nucleotides, the CDR3 is TGTGCCAGCAGCTTAGTGCGGGGAAGGTCCCACGAGCAGTACTTC. Translating gives CASSLVRGRSHEQYF. Combining the CDR3 with reference TRBV11-2 and TRBJ2-7 gives the whole variable domain EAGVAQSPRYKIIEKRQSVAFWCNPISGHATLYWYQQILGQGPKLLIQFQNNGVVDDSQLPKDRFSAERLKGVDSTLKIQPAKLEDSAVYLCASSLVRGRSHEQYFGPGTRLTVT.

V gene TRBV7-8 combines with J gene TRBJ2-4; 12 nucleotides align to TRBD1. With V trimmed by 1 base and J by 1 base, 11 bases remained unmatched. Per germline, CDR1 SGHVS and CDR2 FQNEAQ. The CDR3 has 20 residues. The chain's CDR3 is CASSLGRGTGGAWAKNIQYF. The CDR3 DNA reads TGTGCCAGCAGCTTAGGTCGTGGGACAGGGGGCGCGTGGGCCAAAAACATTCAGTACTTC.